This is a list of T cell receptor beta chains from one sample in a study of blood T cells in healthy people across ages. TCRdb redid the calling of the 5' RACE reads with MiXCR, one entry per CDR3 protein. This sample carries some 750,000 distinct CDR3 sequences, 22% of them seen once, and the ten largest clones take around 21%. Material: blood. Every receptor here comes from a man between 65 and 85 years old in good health. The CDR3 runs from the conserved cysteine through the conserved F or W. Each record gives: D gene, clone size, J gene, V gene, CDR3 protein, CDR3 DNA. A D gene is named only where the DNA matches it firmly. Size is stated for part of the rows, as once, few or many counts, or as a class when the clone is expanded.

D: .
size: .
J: TRBJ1-2
V: TRBV5-1
CDR3: CASSRDGSSNYGYTF
DNA: TGCGCCAGCAGCCGTGACGGAAGCTCTAACTATGGCTACACCTTC

D: .
size: few
J: TRBJ1-3
V: TRBV11-3
CDR3: CASPGQISGNTIYF
DNA: TGTGCCAGCCCAGGGCAGATCTCTGGAAACACCATATATTTT

D: .
size: few
J: TRBJ2-2
V: TRBV9
CDR3: CASSVGLVSGELFF
DNA: TGTGCCAGCAGCGTAGGTTTAGTAAGCGGGGAGCTGTTTTTT

D: TRBD1
size: .
J: TRBJ2-7
V: TRBV20-1
CDR3: CSAPDRGFGSEQYF
DNA: TGCAGTGCCCCGGACAGGGGGTTTGGTAGCGAGCAGTACTTC

D: TRBD1
size: few
J: TRBJ1-4
V: TRBV20-1
CDR3: CSASDRGRGATNEKLFF
DNA: TGCAGTGCTAGTGACAGGGGGCGAGGTGCAACTAATGAAAAACTGTTTTTT

D: .
size: .
J: TRBJ2-3
V: TRBV6-5
CDR3: CASSYRRVADTQYF
DNA: TGTGCCAGCAGTTACAGGAGGGTTGCAGATACGCAGTATTTT

D: TRBD1
size: .
J: TRBJ2-4
V: TRBV6-2/TRBV6-3
CDR3: CASSPMDRAIQYF
DNA: TGTGCCAGCAGCCCGATGGACAGGGCCATTCAGTACTTC

D: .
size: .
J: TRBJ2-2
V: TRBV30
CDR3: CAWRGGLLGTGELFF
DNA: TGTGCCTGGAGGGGGGGGCTTTTGGGCACCGGGGAGCTGTTTTTT

D: .
size: few
J: TRBJ2-3
V: TRBV18
CDR3: CASSPNEQGGDTQYF
DNA: TGTGCCAGCTCACCAAACGAACAGGGTGGAGATACGCAGTATTTT

D: .
size: .
J: TRBJ1-3
V: TRBV29-1
CDR3: CSVEGVGNSGNTIYF
DNA: TGCAGCGTTGAAGGGGTGGGGAACTCTGGAAACACCATATATTTT

D: .
size: .
J: TRBJ1-6
V: TRBV7-6
CDR3: CASSLGVRGSYNSPLHF
DNA: TGTGCCAGCAGCTTAGGTGTCCGGGGGAGCTATAATTCACCCCTCCACTTT

D: .
size: .
J: TRBJ1-2
V: TRBV6-5
CDR3: CASSYSRDLYGYTF
DNA: TGTGCCAGCAGTTACTCTAGGGACTTATATGGCTACACCTTC

D: .
size: .
J: TRBJ2-5
V: TRBV29-1
CDR3: CSVEPSQETQYF
DNA: TGCAGCGTTGAGCCCTCCCAAGAGACCCAGTACTTC

D: TRBD2
size: few
J: TRBJ2-5
V: TRBV20-1
CDR3: CSARAGGPTETQYF
DNA: TGCAGTGCCAGAGCGGGGGGGCCTACTGAGACCCAGTACTTC

D: .
size: .
J: TRBJ2-3
V: TRBV24-1
CDR3: CAAQDSVTDTQYF
DNA: TGTGCCGCGCAAGATTCGGTCACAGATACGCAGTATTTT

D: .
size: .
J: TRBJ2-3
V: TRBV12-3/TRBV12-4
CDR3: CASEGGGSPDTQYF
DNA: TGTGCCAGCGAGGGCGGAGGTTCCCCAGATACGCAGTATTTT

D: TRBD1
size: .
J: TRBJ1-2
V: TRBV7-9
CDR3: CASSLRTGADYGYTF
DNA: TGTGCCAGCAGCCTACGGACAGGGGCTGACTATGGCTACACCTTC

D: .
size: few
J: TRBJ1-4
V: TRBV7-2
CDR3: CASSSDNPTNEKLFF
DNA: TGTGCCAGCAGCTCCGACAACCCAACTAATGAAAAACTGTTTTTT

D: .
size: .
J: TRBJ2-5
V: TRBV12-3/TRBV12-4
CDR3: CASARAQETQYF
DNA: TGTGCCAGTGCTAGGGCCCAAGAGACCCAGTACTTC

D: TRBD2
size: .
J: TRBJ2-1
V: TRBV11-2
CDR3: CASSLAGGSSSYNEQFF
DNA: TGTGCCAGCAGCTTGGCTGGCGGGAGTTCGTCCTACAATGAGCAGTTCTTC

D: TRBD2
size: few
J: TRBJ2-1
V: TRBV10-3
CDR3: CAISVGGSGYNEQFF
DNA: TGTGCCATCAGTGTGGGCGGGAGTGGGTACAATGAGCAGTTCTTC

D: .
size: .
J: TRBJ2-1
V: TRBV20-1
CDR3: CSATSTARQFF
DNA: TGCAGTGCAACATCGACAGCCCGCCAGTTCTTC

D: .
size: .
J: TRBJ2-5
V: TRBV6-5
CDR3: CAGSLTGYQETQYF
DNA: TGTGCCGGCAGTTTGACAGGTTACCAAGAGACCCAGTACTTC

D: TRBD1
size: .
J: TRBJ2-2
V: TRBV6-5
CDR3: CASSYWDRGDTGELFF
DNA: TGTGCCAGCAGTTATTGGGACAGGGGTGACACCGGGGAGCTGTTTTTT

D: .
size: .
J: TRBJ1-2
V: TRBV29-1
CDR3: CSVGRDKISLRGYTF
DNA: TGCAGCGTTGGCCGGGACAAAATTTCCCTCCGTGGCTACACCTTC

D: TRBD1
size: few
J: TRBJ2-3
V: TRBV5-4
CDR3: CASSRGQGGSTDTQYF
DNA: TGTGCCAGCAGCAGAGGACAGGGCGGATCGACAGATACGCAGTATTTT

D: TRBD2
size: .
J: TRBJ2-5
V: TRBV15
CDR3: CATATGLNQETQYF
DNA: TGTGCCACAGCTACGGGACTAAACCAAGAGACCCAGTACTTC